These T cell receptor beta chains were read from a single sample in a study of T cells expressing NK-cell markers. No DNA is given; TCRdb re-called the 5' RACE reads and lists each CDR3 protein once. The repertoire table contains over 350,000 distinct CDR3 sequences. The sample comprised blood T cells: a sorted CD56 or NKG2C T cell subset, CD4+ or CD8+ T cells, or bulk PBMC T cells (not recorded which). The receptors stem from a woman between 45 and 65 years old in good health. The CDR3 runs from the conserved cysteine through the conserved F or W. The order of the fields is CDR3 protein, V gene, J gene.

CDR3: CASRDLSNTGELFF
V: TRBV12-3/TRBV12-4
J: TRBJ2-2

CDR3: CASSAAEGLDTQYF
V: TRBV12-3/TRBV12-4
J: TRBJ2-3

CDR3: CASSYWASTDTQYF
V: TRBV11-3
J: TRBJ2-3

CDR3: CAISEASQKNEQFF
V: TRBV10-3
J: TRBJ2-1

CDR3: CSAAGETGAQRQFF
V: TRBV20-1
J: TRBJ2-1

CDR3: CASSPPGPGANVLTF
V: TRBV7-2
J: TRBJ2-6

CDR3: CASSLGTGGAKTQYF
V: TRBV7-2
J: TRBJ2-5

CDR3: CASSDYGGPTGPNEQFF
V: TRBV6-4
J: TRBJ2-1

CDR3: CASSDPSTDNYGYTF
V: TRBV7-2
J: TRBJ1-2

CDR3: CSASRLEGAKNIQYF
V: TRBV20-1
J: TRBJ2-4

CDR3: CASSFYPSGTDTQYF
V: TRBV7-9
J: TRBJ2-3

CDR3: CASSRTIRENSPLHF
V: TRBV5-1
J: TRBJ1-6

CDR3: CSARVGISGNEKLFF
V: TRBV20-1
J: TRBJ1-4

CDR3: CASSSPSRDRSYGYTF
V: TRBV5-1
J: TRBJ1-2

CDR3: CASSFSGYPSGANVLTF
V: TRBV12-3/TRBV12-4
J: TRBJ2-6

CDR3: CASSPPTGVVSPLHF
V: TRBV18
J: TRBJ1-6

CDR3: CSASVLAGTAGGTDTQYF
V: TRBV20-1
J: TRBJ2-3

CDR3: CASSPGLVGLRFF
V: TRBV27
J: TRBJ2-1

CDR3: CASSELGQGARGYTF
V: TRBV2
J: TRBJ1-2

CDR3: CSAGTAPYSNQPQHF
V: TRBV20-1
J: TRBJ1-5

CDR3: CASTLVGDEQFF
V: TRBV5-1
J: TRBJ2-1

CDR3: CSARPEREGLTDTQYF
V: TRBV20-1
J: TRBJ2-3

CDR3: CASSLARGAGANVLTF
V: TRBV13
J: TRBJ2-6

CDR3: CASSLDASGRAWEQFF
V: TRBV7-2
J: TRBJ2-1

CDR3: CSVEGSGTYNEQFF
V: TRBV29-1
J: TRBJ2-1

CDR3: CASSEPGGVGETQYF
V: TRBV10-2
J: TRBJ2-5

CDR3: CATSDSTLPGDTQYF
V: TRBV24-1
J: TRBJ2-3

CDR3: CATSILALSYNEQFF
V: TRBV5-1
J: TRBJ2-1

CDR3: CATMSPFASNTGELFF
V: TRBV24-1
J: TRBJ2-2

CDR3: CAMGTSGNEQFF
V: TRBV10-3
J: TRBJ2-1

CDR3: CSAPGLNNEQFF
V: TRBV20-1
J: TRBJ2-1

CDR3: CASSLPGLGELFF
V: TRBV12-3/TRBV12-4
J: TRBJ2-2

CDR3: CASSLVSRFNYEQYF
V: TRBV5-1
J: TRBJ2-7

CDR3: CASSYRTSGRTDTQYF
V: TRBV5-6
J: TRBJ2-3